The sample holds a few counts of the clone carrying this T cell receptor (beta chain). Self-reported history from a screening survey and questionnaire set each donor's cohort. The sample comes from a study of blood T cell repertoires in COVID-19. Study-wide context: There were acute and convalescent COVID-19 samples, and they came from the United States, Italy and Spain.

Unmatched junction bases numbered 0, after V lost 2 bases and J lost 8 bases. CDR3 length: 13 residues. Germline lookup yields CDR1 MNHEY and CDR2 SVGAGI. In the original processing: Nucleated cell number was recorded as an estimate derived from reference gene primer amplification. Profiling relied on immunoSEQ multiplex PCR, and the TCRdb table lists in-frame clones only, not all of them. The V and J calls and clone size come from that table; D and trimming were worked out from the DNA. The data show approximately 240,000 clones, with about four fifths seen just once and roughly 1.3% held by the top ten.

The gene calls are TRBV6-5 and TRBJ1-4; 9 positions agree with TRBD1. The clonotype comes from a woman aged 40 to 55 with acute COVID-19. The sample comprised PBMCs or T cells enriched from blood (not recorded which). The CDR3 protein is CASSYGTGEKLFF. The CDR3 nucleotides are TGTGCCAGCAGTTACGGGACAGGGGAAAAACTGTTTTTT.